Listed here are 24 T cell receptor beta chains from one sample, sequenced in a study of vaccination and CD4 T cells after COVID-19. Cultured CD4+ T-cell DNA underwent Oncomine TCR Beta short-read sequencing. TCRdb ran MiXCR on the PCR reads and lists one entry per CDR3 protein. The table lists 8,000 or so distinct CDR3 sequences, under 30% of them singletons. The treatment: approximately 10-day PBMC culture with coronavirus spike peptide pools or control peptides (ViraFEST assay). CD4+ T cells that came from the unexposed donor were collected before the COVID-19 pandemic (2011-2018). For these TCRs, the target antigens are not known. The sequencing sample was made of CD4+ T cells from blood, cultured in vitro. Source of these receptors: a human donor in good health.

There are a few counts of this clonotype. The chain is built from TRBV10-1 and TRBJ1-1; D remains ambiguous. CDR1 WNHNN and CDR2 SYGVQD come from the germline V gene (reference sequence). Deletions cut 5 bases from V and 1 base from J, with 8 bases between. The CDR3 covers 13 residues. CDR3 residues: CASSTQRNTEAFF. CDR3 DNA sequence: TGCGCCAGCAGTACCCAGCGGAACACTGAAGCTTTCTTT.

J is TRBJ1-1 and V is TRBV19; D is uncertain. With 5 bases removed from V and 1 base from J, the gap between germline ends came to 14 bases. The germline gives CDR1 LNHDA, CDR2 SQIVND (reference sequence). The CDR3 spans 15 residues. The CDR3 DNA reads as TGTGCCAGTAGTGAGGTTTTGGCCGAGAACACTGAAGCTTTCTTT. It specifies CASSEVLAENTEAFF.

V and J are TRBV6-4 and TRBJ2-3, with no clear D. Germline V gene data show CDR1 as MRHNA and CDR2 as SNTAGT. This CDR3 is built from 13 residues. V shed 0 bases and J shed 2 bases, with 3 bases lying between them. CDR3 in amino acids: CASSDSTTDTQYF. In DNA form, the CDR3 reads TGTGCCAGCAGTGACTCGACCACAGATACGCAGTATTTT.

A few counts support this clonotype. The V call is TRBV27, the J call TRBJ1-2, with D unclear. Trimming shortened V by 5 bases and J by 4 bases, and 14 bases separated the two germline ends. The CDR3 consists of 14 residues. The germline V gene has CDR1 MNHEY and CDR2 SMNVEV (reference sequence). In nucleotides, the CDR3 is TGTGCCAGCAGTCCGGACTGGGCGACCTATGGCTACACCTTC. Its translation is CASSPDWATYGYTF.

Remarks on this clonotype: One junction end disagrees with the germline gene, perhaps due to a read error. The chain recombines TRBV6-1 with TRBJ2-1, with 13 bases aligning to TRBD2. From germline, CDR1 is MNHNS and CDR2 SASEGT. CDR3 length equals 15 residues. CDR3 in amino acids: CAGSELAGGRSEQFF. CDR3 nucleotide sequence: TGTGCCGGCAGTGAACTAGCGGGGGGGCGGAGTGAGCAGTTCTTC.

This clonotype was detected a few times. The rearrangement links TRBV2 to TRBJ2-7; no firm D call. The V end lost 6 bases, the J end lost 5 bases, and 11 bases lay between the germline ends. This CDR3 is 12 amino acids long. CDR1 SNHLY and CDR2 FYNNEI come from the germline V gene. CDR3 protein: CASRSDKNEQYF. CDR3 nucleotides: TGTGCCAGCAGGTCCGACAAGAACGAGCAGTACTTC.

The sample holds a few counts of this clonotype. This rearrangement joins TRBV11-1 to TRBJ1-1; 9 bases are a match to TRBD1. The germline V gene has CDR1 SGHAT and CDR2 FQDESV (reference sequence). V lost 8 bases, J lost 4 bases, and 14 bases stayed unmatched. The CDR3 has 16 amino acids. CDR3 bases: TGTGCCAGCGCAGGACAGGGGTTATGGGAAGGCACTGAAGCTTTCTTT. Translated: CASAGQGLWEGTEAFF.

J is TRBJ2-3 and V is TRBV6-1; TRBD2 matches 11 bases. V was clipped by 2 bases and J by 6 bases; unmatched bases: 10. This CDR3 is built from 17 residues. Germline CDR1 reads MNHNS; CDR2 reads SASEGT. The CDR3 region has the DNA TGTGCCAGCAGTGAATGGCTAGCGGGGGGCACCGGCGATACGCAGTATTTT. Protein product: CASSEWLAGGTGDTQYF.

The chain uses TRBV3-1 and TRBJ2-7; D is uncertain. The CDR3 length is 15 residues. The V end was cut by 1 base, the J end by 1 base, with 11 bases between. The V gene's germline CDR1 is LGHDT and CDR2 YNNKEL (reference sequence). In nucleotides, the CDR3 is TGTGCCAGCAGCCAAGCCCATGGCCCATCCTACGAGCAGTACTTC. This encodes CASSQAHGPSYEQYF.

This clonotype was observed a few times. The chain joins TRBV20-1 to TRBJ2-3; D not resolved. Germline loops: CDR1 DFQATT, CDR2 SNEGSKA (reference sequence). The CDR3 covers 13 residues. V shed 0 bases and J shed 3 bases, with 7 bases lying between them. Here the CDR3 DNA reads TGCAGTGCTAGAGATCAGGCAACAGATACGCAGTATTTT. This sequence encodes CSARDQATDTQYF.

The chain couples TRBV10-3 to TRBJ1-1; 9 bases agree with TRBD1. The J segment lost 5 bases and the V segment lost 7 bases, leaving 5 bases of the junction unmatched. This CDR3 has 13 residues. Germline V gene sequence: CDR1 ENHRY, CDR2 SYGVKD. The CDR3 spells CAIKGTGTTEAFF. For the CDR3, the DNA is TGTGCCATCAAGGGGACAGGGACGACTGAAGCTTTCTTT.

This clonotype was counted only a few times. The rearrangement joins TRBV20-1 to TRBJ2-1; D may be TRBD2 (5 bases). The CDR3 length is 15 residues. V was pared by 3 bases and J by 2 bases, with 14 bases between. Germline loops: CDR1 DFQATT, CDR2 SNEGSKA (reference sequence). The CDR3 DNA follows: TGCAGTGCTAGGGAAGAGTGGAGGACCTACAATGAGCAGTTCTTC. Encoded protein: CSAREEWRTYNEQFF.

This clonotype showed up just once. The chain links TRBV5-4 to TRBJ2-3; tentatively, D is TRBD2 (5 bases). The CDR3 length is 13 residues. Looked up from germline, CDR1 is SGHNT and CDR2 is YYREEE (reference sequence). The germline V and J ends were trimmed by 2 bases and 4 bases, with 8 bases remaining between them. CDR3: CASSFEGSDTQYF. The CDR3 nucleotides read TGTGCCAGCAGCTTTGAGGGTTCAGATACGCAGTATTTT.

The chain carries TRBV7-3 and TRBJ2-2, with 9 bases matching TRBD2. The CDR3 consists of 15 residues. With V trimmed by 3 bases and J by 6 bases, 5 bases remained unmatched. Germline loops: CDR1 SGHTA, CDR2 FQGTGA. The CDR3 DNA is TGTGCCAGCAGCTTGACCGGGACTAGCTCCGGGGAGCTGTTTTTT. Its protein product is CASSLTGTSSGELFF. The full variable domain, with the rest looked up from reference TRBV7-3 and TRBJ2-2, is GAGVSQTPSNKVTEKGKYVELRCDPISGHTALYWYRQSLGQGPEFLIYFQGTGAADDSGLPNDRFFAVRPEGSVSTLKIQRTERGDSAVYLCASSLTGTSSGELFFGEGSRLTVL.

This chain joins TRBV12-3 or TRBV12-4 and TRBJ1-1; unclear D gene. This CDR3 spans 13 amino acids. Trimming left V 5 bases short and J 2 bases short, with 9 bases between. The CDR3 DNA is TGTGCCAGCAGTCGCCAGGAAAACACTGAAGCTTTCTTT. Protein sequence: CASSRQENTEAFF.

This clonotype was found a few times. The CDR3 sequence: CASSPQDTEAFF. CDR3 DNA: TGTGCCAGCAGCCCACAGGACACTGAAGCTTTCTTT. The rearrangement uses TRBV7-9 and TRBJ1-1; the D gene is possibly TRBD1 (5 bases). The CDR3 is 12 residues long. Trimming left V 5 bases short and J 3 bases short, with 7 bases between. Germline V lookup: CDR1 SEHNR, CDR2 FQNEAQ (reference sequence).

The chain joins TRBV6-1 to TRBJ2-3; 8 nucleotides align to TRBD1. Trimming at V came to 5 bases and at J to 6 bases, leaving 16 bases not matched to a gene. Per the germline V gene, CDR1 is MNHNS and CDR2 is SASEGT. This CDR3 is 17 amino acids long. The chain's CDR3 is CASSLRPGGAGSDTQYF. CDR3 sequence (DNA): TGTGCCAGCAGTCTTAGGCCAGGGGGCGCGGGTTCGGATACGCAGTATTTT.

The table lists this clonotype with a few counts. The chain uses TRBV19 and TRBJ1-1; D might be TRBD1 (6 bases). Per the germline V gene, CDR1 is LNHDA and CDR2 is SQIVND (reference sequence). This CDR3 has 11 residues. V dropped 10 bases and J dropped 11 bases, with 17 bases sitting between them. The CDR3 here is CAISGATGAFF. The CDR3 DNA is TGTGCCATTTCCGGGGCTACAGGGGCTTTCTTT.

This clonotype came up a few times. This chain links TRBV27 with TRBJ1-1; perhaps TRBD1 as D (6 bases). V gave up 5 bases and J gave up 0 bases, with 16 bases separating them. Germline loops: CDR1 MNHEY, CDR2 SMNVEV (reference sequence). The CDR3 covers 16 residues. As DNA, the CDR3 is TGTGCCAGCAGTCCTACGCATGGGGGCTTGAACACTGAAGCTTTCTTT. It is translated as CASSPTHGGLNTEAFF.

This clonotype occurred a few times. This sequence joins TRBV6-1 and TRBJ2-1; unclear D gene. Germline CDR1 is MNHNS and CDR2 is SASEGT. V dropped 6 bases and J dropped 0 bases, with 12 bases sitting between them. There are 15 residues in the CDR3. In DNA form, the CDR3 reads TGTGCCAGCAGGGTACAGTGGAGCTCCTACAATGAGCAGTTCTTC. Encoded protein: CASRVQWSSYNEQFF.

The chain combines TRBV6-2 or TRBV6-3 with TRBJ1-2; TRBD1 might be the D (6 bases). Germline V gene data show CDR1 as MNHEY and CDR2 as SVGEGT. Trimming stripped 6 bases from V and 1 base from J, with 15 bases between. The CDR3 sequence is 15 residues long. CDR3 sequence reads: CASRTTGKNNYGYTF. DNA of the CDR3: TGTGCCAGCAGGACCACAGGGAAAAATAACTATGGCTACACCTTC.

The rearrangement links TRBV20-1 to TRBJ2-5; D remains ambiguous. The V end lost 3 bases, the J end lost 1 base, and 15 bases lay between the germline ends. The CDR3 is made up of 15 amino acids. Looked up from germline, CDR1 is DFQATT and CDR2 is SNEGSKA (reference sequence). The CDR3 region is CSARLGLARQETQYF. CDR3 coding DNA: TGCAGTGCTAGGCTTGGGCTGGCGCGCCAAGAGACCCAGTACTTC.

The chain employs TRBV5-5 and TRBJ1-1, with a tentative D call TRBD1 (5 bases). CDR3 length: 13 residues. Germline values: CDR1 SGHKS, CDR2 YYEKEE (reference sequence). The V gene lost 4 bases and the J gene lost 6 bases, with 13 bases spanning the gap. The CDR3 loop is CASSLDSSPEAFF. The DNA for the CDR3 is TGTGCCAGCAGCCTTGACAGTTCGCCTGAAGCTTTCTTT.

The table lists this clonotype with a count of one. The chain joins TRBV9 to TRBJ2-5, with D possibly TRBD1 on 6 matching bases. The CDR3 is 15 amino acids. From germline, CDR1 is SGDLS and CDR2 YYNGEE. V shed 0 bases and J shed 2 bases, with 11 bases lying between them. CDR3 residues: CASSVGPGTQETQYF. The CDR3 nucleotides are TGTGCCAGCAGCGTAGGCCCCGGGACACAAGAGACCCAGTACTTC.